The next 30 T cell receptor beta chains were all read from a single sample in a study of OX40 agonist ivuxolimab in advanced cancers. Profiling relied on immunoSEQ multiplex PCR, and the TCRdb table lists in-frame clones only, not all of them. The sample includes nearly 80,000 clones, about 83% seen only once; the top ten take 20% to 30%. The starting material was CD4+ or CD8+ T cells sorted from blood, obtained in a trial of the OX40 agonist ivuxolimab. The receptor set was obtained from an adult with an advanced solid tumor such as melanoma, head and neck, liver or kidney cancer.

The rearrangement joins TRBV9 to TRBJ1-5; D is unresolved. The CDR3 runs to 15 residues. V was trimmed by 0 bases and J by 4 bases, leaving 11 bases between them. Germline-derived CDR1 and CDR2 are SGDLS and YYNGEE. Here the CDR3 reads CASSVGGWMNQPQHF. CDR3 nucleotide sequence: TGTGCCAGCAGCGTAGGAGGCTGGATGAATCAGCCCCAGCATTTT.

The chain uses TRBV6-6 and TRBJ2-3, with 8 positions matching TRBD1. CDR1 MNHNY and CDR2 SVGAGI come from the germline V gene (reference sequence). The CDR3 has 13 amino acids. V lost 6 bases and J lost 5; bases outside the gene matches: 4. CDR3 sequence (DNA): TGTGCCAGCAGAACAGGGGGGAGAGATACGCAGTATTTT. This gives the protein CASRTGGRDTQYF.

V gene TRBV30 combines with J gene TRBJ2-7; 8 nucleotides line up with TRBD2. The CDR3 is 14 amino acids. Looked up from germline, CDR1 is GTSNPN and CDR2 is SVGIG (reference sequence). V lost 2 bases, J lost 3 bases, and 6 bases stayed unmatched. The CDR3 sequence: CAWSRTGGYYEQYF. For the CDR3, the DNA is TGTGCCTGGAGTCGGACGGGAGGGTACTACGAGCAGTACTTC.

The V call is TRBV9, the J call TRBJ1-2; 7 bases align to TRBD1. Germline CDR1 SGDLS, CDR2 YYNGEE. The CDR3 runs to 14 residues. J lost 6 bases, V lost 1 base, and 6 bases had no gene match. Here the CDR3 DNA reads TGTGCCAGCAGCGTATGGACAGGAATGGATGGCTACACCTTC. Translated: CASSVWTGMDGYTF.

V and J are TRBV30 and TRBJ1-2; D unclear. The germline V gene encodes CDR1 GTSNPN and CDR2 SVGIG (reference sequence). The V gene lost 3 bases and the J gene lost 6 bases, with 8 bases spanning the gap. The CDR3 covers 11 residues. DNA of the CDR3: TGTGCCTGGAGCCTCCAGGATGGCTACACCTTC. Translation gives CAWSLQDGYTF.

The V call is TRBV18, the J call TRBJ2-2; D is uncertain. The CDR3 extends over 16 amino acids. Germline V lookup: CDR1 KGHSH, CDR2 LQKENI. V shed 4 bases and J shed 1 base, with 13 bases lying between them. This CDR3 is CASSLPGRKNTGELFF. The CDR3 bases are TGTGCCAGCTCACTACCAGGACGGAAGAACACCGGGGAGCTGTTTTTT.

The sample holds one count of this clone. The CDR3 region is CASSNTGIYTGELFF. In nucleotides, the CDR3 is TGTGCCAGCAGTAACACAGGGATTTACACCGGGGAGCTGTTTTTT. V and J are TRBV6-9 and TRBJ2-2; perhaps TRBD1 as D (6 bases). Per the germline V gene, CDR1 is MNHGY and CDR2 is SVAAGI. This CDR3 has 15 residues. Trimming stripped 5 bases from V and 3 bases from J, with 13 bases between.

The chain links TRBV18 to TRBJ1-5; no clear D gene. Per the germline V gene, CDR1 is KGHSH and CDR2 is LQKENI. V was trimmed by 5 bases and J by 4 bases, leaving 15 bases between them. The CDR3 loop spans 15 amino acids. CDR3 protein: CASSSSDGQNQPQHF. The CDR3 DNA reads TGTGCCAGCTCAAGTTCGGACGGGCAGAATCAGCCCCAGCATTTT.

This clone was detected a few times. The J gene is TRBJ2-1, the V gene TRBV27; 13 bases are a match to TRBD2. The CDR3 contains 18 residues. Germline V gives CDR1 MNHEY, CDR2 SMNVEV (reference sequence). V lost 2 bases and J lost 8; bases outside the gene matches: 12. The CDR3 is CASSLIGLAGAAIDEQFF. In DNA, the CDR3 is TGTGCCAGCAGTTTAATAGGACTAGCGGGAGCCGCTATCGATGAGCAGTTCTTC.

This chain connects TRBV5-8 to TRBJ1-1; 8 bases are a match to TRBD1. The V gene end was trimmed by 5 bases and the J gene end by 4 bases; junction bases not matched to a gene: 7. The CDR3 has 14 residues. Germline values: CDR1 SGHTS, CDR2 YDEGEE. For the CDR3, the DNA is TGTGCCAGCAGAATCAGGGGGCTAATCACTGAAGCTTTCTTT. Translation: CASRIRGLITEAFF.

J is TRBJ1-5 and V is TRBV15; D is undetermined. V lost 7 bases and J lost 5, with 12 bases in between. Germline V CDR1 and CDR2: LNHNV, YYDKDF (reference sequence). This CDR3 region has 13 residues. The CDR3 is CATTPYIDQPQHF. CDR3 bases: TGTGCCACCACCCCGTACATTGATCAGCCCCAGCATTTT.

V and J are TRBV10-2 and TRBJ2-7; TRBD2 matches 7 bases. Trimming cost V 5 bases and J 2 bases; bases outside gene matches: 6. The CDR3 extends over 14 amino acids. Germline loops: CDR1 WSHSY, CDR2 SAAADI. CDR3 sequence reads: CASSPPSGAYEQYF. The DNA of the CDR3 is TGCGCCAGCAGTCCACCCAGCGGGGCCTACGAGCAGTACTTC.

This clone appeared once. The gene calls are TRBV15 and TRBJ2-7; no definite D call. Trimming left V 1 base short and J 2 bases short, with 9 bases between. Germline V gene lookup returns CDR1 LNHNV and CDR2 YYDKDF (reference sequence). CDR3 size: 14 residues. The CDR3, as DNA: TGTGCCACCAGCAGAGCACTGGCCCCCTACGAGCAGTACTTC. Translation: CATSRALAPYEQYF.

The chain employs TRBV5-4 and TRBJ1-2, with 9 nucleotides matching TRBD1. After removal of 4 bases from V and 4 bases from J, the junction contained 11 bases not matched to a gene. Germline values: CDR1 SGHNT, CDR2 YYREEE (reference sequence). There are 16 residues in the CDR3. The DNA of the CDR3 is TGTGCCAGCAGCGATCCGACAGGGGGTATATTCTATGGCTACACCTTC. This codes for CASSDPTGGIFYGYTF.

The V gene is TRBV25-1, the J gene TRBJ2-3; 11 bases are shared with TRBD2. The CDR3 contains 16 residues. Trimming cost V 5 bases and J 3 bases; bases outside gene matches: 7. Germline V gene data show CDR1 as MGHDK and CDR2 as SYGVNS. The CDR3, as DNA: TGTGCCAGCAGTAGAGCGAGGACTAGCGGGACAGATACGCAGTATTTT. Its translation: CASSRARTSGTDTQYF.

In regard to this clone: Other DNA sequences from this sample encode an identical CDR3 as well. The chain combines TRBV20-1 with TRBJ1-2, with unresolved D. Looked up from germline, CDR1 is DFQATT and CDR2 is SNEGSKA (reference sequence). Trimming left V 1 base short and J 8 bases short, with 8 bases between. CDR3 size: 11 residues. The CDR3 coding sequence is TGCAGTGCTAGAGTGCGGGAAGGCTACACCTTC. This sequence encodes CSARVREGYTF.

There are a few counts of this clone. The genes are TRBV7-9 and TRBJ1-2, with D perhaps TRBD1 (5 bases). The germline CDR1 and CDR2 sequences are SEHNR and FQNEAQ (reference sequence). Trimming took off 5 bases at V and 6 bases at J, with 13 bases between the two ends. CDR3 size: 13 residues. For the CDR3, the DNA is TGTGCCAGCAGCATAGGGGCGCGGGATGGCTACACCTTC. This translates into CASSIGARDGYTF.

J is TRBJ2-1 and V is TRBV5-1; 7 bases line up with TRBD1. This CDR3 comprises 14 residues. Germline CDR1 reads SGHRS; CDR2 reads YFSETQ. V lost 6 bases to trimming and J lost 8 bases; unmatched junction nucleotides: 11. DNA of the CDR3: TGCGCCAGCAACTCCGCAGGGCAGGGGGATGAGCAGTTCTTC. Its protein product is CASNSAGQGDEQFF. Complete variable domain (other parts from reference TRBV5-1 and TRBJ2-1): KAGVTQTPRYLIKTRGQQVTLSCSPISGHRSVSWYQQTPGQGLQFLFEYFSETQRNKGNFPGRFSGRQFSNSRSEMNVSTLELGDSALYLCASNSAGQGDEQFFGPGTRLTVL.

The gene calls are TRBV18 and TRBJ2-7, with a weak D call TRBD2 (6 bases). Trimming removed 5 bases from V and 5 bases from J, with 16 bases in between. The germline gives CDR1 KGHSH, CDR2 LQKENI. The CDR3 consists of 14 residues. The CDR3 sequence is CASSNSGRTDEQYF. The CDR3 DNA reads TGTGCCAGCTCAAATAGCGGAAGGACCGACGAGCAGTACTTC.

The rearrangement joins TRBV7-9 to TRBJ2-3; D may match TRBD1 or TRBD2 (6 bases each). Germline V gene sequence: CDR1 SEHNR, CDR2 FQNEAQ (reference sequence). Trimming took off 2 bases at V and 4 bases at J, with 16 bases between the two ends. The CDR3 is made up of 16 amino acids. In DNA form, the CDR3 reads TGTGCCAGCAGCTTATCACCCGGGGGCCGGCCAGATACGCAGTATTTT. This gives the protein CASSLSPGGRPDTQYF.

Here the CDR3 DNA reads TGTGCCAGCAGCCACGACATATCGTATGGCTACACCTTC. Amino acids: CASSHDISYGYTF. The genes are TRBV7-9 and TRBJ1-2; no definite D call. Germline lookup yields CDR1 SEHNR and CDR2 FQNEAQ (reference sequence). The CDR3 spans 13 residues. V was shortened by 5 bases and J by 5 bases, with 12 bases between the two germline ends.

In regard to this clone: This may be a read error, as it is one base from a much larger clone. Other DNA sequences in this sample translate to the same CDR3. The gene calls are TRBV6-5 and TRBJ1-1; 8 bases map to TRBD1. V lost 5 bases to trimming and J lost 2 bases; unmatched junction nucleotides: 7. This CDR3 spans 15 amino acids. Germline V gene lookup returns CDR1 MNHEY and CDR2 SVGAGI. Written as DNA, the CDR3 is TGTGCCAGCAGTCTGGGACAGGCGGATAACACTGAAGCTTTCTTT. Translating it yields CASSLGQADNTEAFF.

The CDR3 loop is CASSTWGGDGREQYF. The CDR3 coding sequence is TGTGCCAGCAGCACCTGGGGAGGGGACGGACGCGAGCAGTACTTC. The rearrangement links TRBV9 to TRBJ2-7, with 7 bases identical to TRBD2. The trim removed 4 bases at V and 6 bases at J, leaving 13 bases unmatched. Germline-derived CDR1 and CDR2 are SGDLS and YYNGEE. The CDR3 extends over 15 amino acids.

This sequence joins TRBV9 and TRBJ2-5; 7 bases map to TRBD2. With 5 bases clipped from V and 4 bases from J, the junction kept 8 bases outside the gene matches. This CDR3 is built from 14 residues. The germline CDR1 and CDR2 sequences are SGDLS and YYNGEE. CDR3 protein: CASSRLAELETQYF. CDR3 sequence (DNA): TGTGCCAGCAGTAGACTAGCCGAACTAGAGACCCAGTACTTC.

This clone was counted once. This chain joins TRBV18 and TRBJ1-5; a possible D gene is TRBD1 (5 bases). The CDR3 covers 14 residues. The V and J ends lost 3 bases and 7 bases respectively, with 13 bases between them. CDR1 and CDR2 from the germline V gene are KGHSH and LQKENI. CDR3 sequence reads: CASSPPGAGQPQHF. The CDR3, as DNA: TGTGCCAGCTCACCCCCCGGGGCCGGGCAGCCCCAGCATTTT.

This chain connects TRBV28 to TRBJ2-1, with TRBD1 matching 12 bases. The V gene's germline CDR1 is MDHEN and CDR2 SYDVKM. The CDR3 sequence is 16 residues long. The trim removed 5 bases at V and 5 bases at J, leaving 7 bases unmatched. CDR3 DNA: TGTGCCAGCAGTCCGGGACAGGGGGCGTTGAACAATGAGCAGTTCTTC. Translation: CASSPGQGALNNEQFF.

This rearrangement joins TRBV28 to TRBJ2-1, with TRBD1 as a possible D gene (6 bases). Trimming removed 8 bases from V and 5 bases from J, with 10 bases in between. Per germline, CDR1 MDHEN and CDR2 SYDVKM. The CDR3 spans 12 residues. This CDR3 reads CASSGQNNEQFF. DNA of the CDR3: TGTGCCAGCTCAGGACAGAACAATGAGCAGTTCTTC.

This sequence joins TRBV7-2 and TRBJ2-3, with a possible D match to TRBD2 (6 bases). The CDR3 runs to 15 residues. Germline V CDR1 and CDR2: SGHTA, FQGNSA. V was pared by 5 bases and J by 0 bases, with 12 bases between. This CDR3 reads CASSDTGVSTDTQYF. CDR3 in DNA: TGTGCCAGCAGCGATACGGGGGTTAGCACAGATACGCAGTATTTT.

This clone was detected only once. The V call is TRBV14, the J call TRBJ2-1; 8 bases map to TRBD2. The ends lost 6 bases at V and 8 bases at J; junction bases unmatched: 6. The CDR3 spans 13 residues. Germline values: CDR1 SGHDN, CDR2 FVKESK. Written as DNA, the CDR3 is TGTGCCAGCAGAATAGCGGGATCCTATGAGCAGTTCTTC. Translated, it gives CASRIAGSYEQFF.

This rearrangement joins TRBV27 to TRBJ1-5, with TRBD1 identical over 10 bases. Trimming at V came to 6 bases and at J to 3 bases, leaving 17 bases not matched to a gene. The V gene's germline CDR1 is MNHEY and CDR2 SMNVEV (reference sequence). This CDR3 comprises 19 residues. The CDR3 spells CASSEHEGQGPLLNQPQHF. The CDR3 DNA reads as TGTGCCAGCAGCGAGCACGAGGGACAGGGGCCCCTTCTCAATCAGCCCCAGCATTTT.